This T cell receptor (beta chain) is drawn from a study of blood T cells in healthy people across ages. Study-wide context: There was about one barcoded beta molecule captured by template switching per two T cells. General study points: Observed TCR beta diversity per million T cells went down as age went up. This fall followed a roughly linear course with age. More naive CD4+ cells and higher diversity were found in long-lived than in aged donors.

A second about 7 to 12 cycle PCR used barcoded and J-beta primers. In TCRdb, the 5' RACE reads were re-called with MiXCR into one record per CDR3 protein. The table includes approximately 670,000 distinct CDR3 sequences, 40% to 45% detected once. As to this clonotype: Its antigen is not known.

The sequence derives from a man older than 75 in good health. Sequenced sample: blood.

Here the CDR3 DNA reads TGTGCCAGCAGCACCAGAACTAGCGGTGAGCAGTTCTTC. This gives the protein CASSTRTSGEQFF. This chain connects TRBV6-1 to TRBJ2-1; 8 bases match TRBD2. CDR3 size: 13 residues. Germline CDR1 and CDR2: MNHNS and SASEGT. Losses at the gene ends were 6 bases for V and 9 bases for J; bases not matched to a gene: 7.